The clone carrying this T cell receptor beta chain was recorded many times. As yet, its antigen is unknown. Trimming took off 1 base at V and 0 bases at J, with 6 bases between the two ends. This CDR3 is built from 14 residues. Germline CDR1 SGHTA, CDR2 FQGNSA. The sample is drawn from a study of T cell repertoires in cytomegalovirus infection. Background on the study: HLA-B-restricted CMV epitopes that are well studied were used alongside recently identified HLA-C-restricted ones.

One entry per CDR3 protein results from TCRdb running MiXCR on the reads. The data show a few hundred thousand distinct CDR3 sequences, around 25% seen once. The TCR comes from a human donor in good health (CMV status not recorded). Some clones in this sample may be carry-over from other donors' samples. The V gene is TRBV7-2, the J gene TRBJ1-1; D gene uncertain. Material: cultured PBMCs, obtained from culture after CMV antigen stimulation. In DNA, the CDR3 is TGTGCCAGCAGCTTAGGCCCCATGAACACTGAAGCTTTCTTT. Protein: CASSLGPMNTEAFF. Variable domain in full (rest from reference TRBV7-2 and TRBJ1-1): GAGVSQSPSNKVTEKGKDVELRCDPISGHTALYWYRQSLGQGLEFLIYFQGNSAPDKSGLPSDRFSAERTGGSVSTLTIQRTQQEDSAVYLCASSLGPMNTEAFFGQGTRLTVV.